The clone carrying this T cell receptor beta chain was seen only a few times. This entry is derived from a study of blood T cell repertoires in COVID-19. Study in general: Sites in the United States, Italy and Spain provided acute and convalescent COVID-19 samples.

In the study's own analysis: By means of reference gene primer amplification, nucleated cell counts were estimated. Repertoires were generated with immunoSEQ multiplex PCR, while TCRdb's copy carries only in-frame clones and drops some. The DNA was the basis for D and trimming; V, J and clone size are from that table. The repertoire has roughly 59,000 clones, around 83% of them found once; the top ten carry about 4%. Sequences were obtained from peripheral blood. The TCR sequence derives from a woman aged 80 or older with acute or convalescent COVID-19.

The CDR3: CASSLSPSGGAVDTQYF. The CDR3 nucleotides are TGTGCCAGCAGTCTCTCACCTAGCGGGGGGGCGGTAGATACGCAGTATTTT. This chain connects TRBV6-2 or TRBV6-3 to TRBJ2-3; 12 nucleotides line up with TRBD2. After removal of 5 bases from V and 5 bases from J, the junction contained 11 bases not matched to a gene. Germline V gene lookup returns CDR1 MNHEY and CDR2 SVGEGT. CDR3 length: 17 amino acids.